The clone carrying this TCR beta chain was found a few times. This entry belongs to a study of blood T cell repertoires in COVID-19. Study-level background: Samples came from the United States, Italy and Spain, spanning acute and convalescent COVID-19. Sources were T cells, B-cell-depleted T cells, or PBMCs; the material itself was cDNA or gDNA.

This CDR3 spans 17 amino acids. With 0 bases removed from V and 0 bases from J, the gap between germline ends came to 14 bases. Germline V lookup: CDR1 LGHDT, CDR2 YNNKEL (reference sequence). In the original analysis: Cell counts per sample came from amplifying reference gene primers. TCRdb's copy holds only in-frame clones and misses some; the assay was immunoSEQ multiplex PCR. The D gene and trimming were derived from the DNA, and the V and J assignments and clone size from that table. The table lists 110,000 or so clones, roughly 80% of them singletons. This rearrangement joins TRBV3-1 (or the pseudogene TRBV3-2) to TRBJ1-1, with D perhaps TRBD1 (5 bases). The receptor comes from a human donor in a cohort sampled during active COVID-19. Sequencing was carried out using peripheral blood. In DNA, the CDR3 is TGTGCCAGCAGCCAAGATCGGAGGGGCCGGGTGAACACTGAAGCTTTCTTT. Residues: CASSQDRRGRVNTEAFF.